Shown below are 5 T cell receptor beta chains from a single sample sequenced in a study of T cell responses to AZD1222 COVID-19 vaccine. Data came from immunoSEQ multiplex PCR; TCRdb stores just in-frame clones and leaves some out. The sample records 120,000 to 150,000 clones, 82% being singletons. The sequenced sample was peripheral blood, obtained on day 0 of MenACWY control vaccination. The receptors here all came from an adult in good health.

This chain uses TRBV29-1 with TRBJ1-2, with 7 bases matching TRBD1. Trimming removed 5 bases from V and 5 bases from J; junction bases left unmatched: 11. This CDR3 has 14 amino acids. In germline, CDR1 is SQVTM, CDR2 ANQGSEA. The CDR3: CSVLRNRGEYGYTF. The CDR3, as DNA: TGCAGCGTTCTTAGGAACAGGGGAGAGTATGGCTACACCTTC. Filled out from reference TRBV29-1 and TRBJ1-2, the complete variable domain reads SAVISQKPSRDICQRGTSLTIQCQVDSQVTMMFWYRQQPGQSLTLIATANQGSEATYESGFVIDKFPISRPNLTFSTLTVSNMSPEDSSIYLCSVLRNRGEYGYTFGSGTRLTVV.

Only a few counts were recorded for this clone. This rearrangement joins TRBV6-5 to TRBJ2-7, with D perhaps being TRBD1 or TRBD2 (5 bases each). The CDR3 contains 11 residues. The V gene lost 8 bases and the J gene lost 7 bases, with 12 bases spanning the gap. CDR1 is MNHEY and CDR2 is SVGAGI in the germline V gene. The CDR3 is CASRDGREQYV. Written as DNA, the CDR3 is TGTGCCAGCCGGGACGGACGGGAGCAGTACGTC.

CDR3 region: CASTLSAGFHGYTF. The CDR3 DNA reads TGTGCCAGCACCCTCTCGGCCGGATTCCATGGCTACACCTTC. The chain carries TRBV11-1 and TRBJ1-2; D not resolved. The CDR3 runs 14 residues. The germline V gene has CDR1 SGHAT and CDR2 FQDESV (reference sequence). Trimming pared 7 bases from V and 6 bases from J, leaving 18 bases between.

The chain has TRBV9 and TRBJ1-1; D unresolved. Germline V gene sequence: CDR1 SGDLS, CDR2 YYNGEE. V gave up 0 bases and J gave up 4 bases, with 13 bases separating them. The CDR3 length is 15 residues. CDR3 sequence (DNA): TGTGCCAGCAGCGTAGGGGTAGGTCGGAGCACTGAAGCTTTCTTT. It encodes CASSVGVGRSTEAFF.

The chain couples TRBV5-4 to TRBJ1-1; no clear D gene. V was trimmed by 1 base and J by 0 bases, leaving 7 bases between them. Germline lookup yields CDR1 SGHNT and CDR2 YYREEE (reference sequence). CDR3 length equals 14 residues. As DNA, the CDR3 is TGTGCCAGCAGCTTGACACTCGTGAACACTGAAGCTTTCTTT. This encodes CASSLTLVNTEAFF.